Given below is one TCR beta chain in context. The antigen is unknown. Generated by immunoSEQ multiplex PCR, the TCRdb table keeps only in-frame clones and is missing some. The table lists roughly 13,000 clones, approximately 48% of them singletons. The data belong to a study of cytotoxic CD8 clonotypes in ibrutinib-treated CLL. Looking at the study overall: Partial response was seen in approximately 24 patients and complete response in 2; after median around 72 months, approximately 14 stayed remitted, around 12 progressed. Response specimens were obtained following a median treatment duration of about twelve months, with a range of 6 to 36.

Study results and limitations: Clonality rose at ibrutinib response, held steady in sustained remission, and fell toward baseline at progression. Pretreatment clonality was elevated relative to age-matched healthy donors and paralleled circulating CD8+ T-cell counts.

The material was PBMCs, obtained at a roughly 22-month disease-progression time point, from a patient treated with ibrutinib. The clonotype originates from a human donor with chronic lymphocytic leukemia.

CDR3 amino acids: CASLRGFGETQYF. CDR3 DNA: TGTGCCAGCTTACGGGGTTTCGGAGAGACCCAGTACTTC. This chain uses TRBV7-9 with TRBJ2-5; the D gene is possibly TRBD2 (5 bases). The CDR3 is 13 residues long. The V gene's germline CDR1 is SEHNR and CDR2 FQNEAQ (reference sequence). Trimming took 8 bases from V and 4 from J, leaving 14 bases between them.